This TCR beta chain is from a study of cytomegalovirus exposure and HLA in healthy donors. Overall study findings and caveats: The productive fraction for most TCR beta V segments was about 87% or about 30% in an earlier analysis. Cytomegalovirus-associated status was assigned to roughly 160 TCR beta chains. The likely origin of a cluster of highly shared sequence variants was a sequencing artifact.

The germline V gene encodes CDR1 MNHNY and CDR2 SVGAGI (reference sequence). The CDR3 covers 13 residues. A multiplex PCR was run with 60 Vbeta primers and 13 Jbeta primers. Some clones are missing from TCRdb's copy, which holds only in-frame ones; the method was immunoSEQ multiplex PCR. The sample shows some 140,000 clones, roughly 79% of them seen only once. Points on this clone: Antigen: not known.

The chain uses TRBV6-6 and TRBJ2-5; D call uncertain. The DNA end is a closer match to TRBJ2-7, so the J assignment may be wrong. The source material was PBMCs. The sequence derives from a male donor in good health and CMV-seronegative. The CDR3 here is CASSYSGAYEQYF. CDR3 sequence (DNA): TGTGCCAGCAGTTACTCTGGGGCCTACGAGCAGTACTTC.